Listed here is a single TCR beta chain. Its target is unknown. This sample stems from a study of beta chain features in type 1 diabetes. Study-wide results and limits: For TCRB rearrangement, an influence of HLA type remained unresolved here.

Sampling consisted of one heparinised blood draw per donor, averaging around 100 mL. Populations isolated by sorting all had purity greater than 95%. The length of the CDR3 is 13 residues. Germline V gene lookup returns CDR1 KGHSH and CDR2 LQKENI. V lost 4 bases, J lost 3 bases, and 10 bases lay in between. Reverse transcription of all isolated RNA meant that expressed TCRB transcripts were sequenced. TCRdb's copy holds only in-frame clones and misses some; the assay was immunoSEQ multiplex PCR. The table lists under 950,000 clones, about 17% of them singletons. The receptor was isolated from a woman younger than 35 in good health. The gene calls are TRBV18 and TRBJ2-7; tentatively, D is TRBD1 (6 bases). Sequencing was performed on naive CD4+ T cells from blood. In nucleotides, the CDR3 is TGTGCCAGCTCACGGGACATAAACTACGAGCAGTACTTC. Protein sequence: CASSRDINYEQYF.